This entry describes one T cell receptor beta chain. Its cognate antigen is unknown. This sample was included in a study of cytomegalovirus exposure and HLA in healthy donors. Findings and limits, study-wide: Many donors carried some public TCRs, although rarity characterized most TCR sequences.

The PCR contained 60 Vbeta and 13 Jbeta primers. The protocol was immunoSEQ multiplex PCR, while the TCRdb copy is restricted to in-frame clones and leaves out a portion. The sample has 200,000 or so clones; around four fifths are singletons. The germline V gene encodes CDR1 SEHNR and CDR2 FQNEAQ (reference sequence). V trimming: 5 bases; J trimming: 3 bases; junction bases outside the gene matches: 7. There are 17 residues in the CDR3. The sequence derives from a boy aged 2 to 10 in good health and CMV-seronegative. Material for sequencing was PBMCs. V usage is TRBV7-9 and J usage is TRBJ2-5, with 15 bases aligning to TRBD2. The CDR3 protein is CASSGRTSGRAKETQYF. CDR3 DNA sequence: TGTGCCAGCAGCGGGCGGACTAGCGGGAGGGCCAAAGAGACCCAGTACTTC.